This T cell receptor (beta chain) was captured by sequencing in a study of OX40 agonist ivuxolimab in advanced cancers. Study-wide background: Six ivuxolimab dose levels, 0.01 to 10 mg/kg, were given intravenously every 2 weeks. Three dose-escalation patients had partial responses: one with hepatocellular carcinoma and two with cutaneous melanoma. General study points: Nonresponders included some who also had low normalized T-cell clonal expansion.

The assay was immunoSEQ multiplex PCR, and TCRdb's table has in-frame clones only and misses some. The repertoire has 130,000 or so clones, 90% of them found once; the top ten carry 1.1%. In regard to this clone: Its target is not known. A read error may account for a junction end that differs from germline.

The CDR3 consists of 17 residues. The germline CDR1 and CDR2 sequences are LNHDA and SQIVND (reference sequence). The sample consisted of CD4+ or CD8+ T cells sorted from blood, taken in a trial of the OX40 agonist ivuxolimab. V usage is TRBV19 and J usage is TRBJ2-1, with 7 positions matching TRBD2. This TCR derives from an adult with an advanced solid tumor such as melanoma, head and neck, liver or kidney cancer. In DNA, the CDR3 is TGTGCCAGTAGTGTAGAAGCGGGGAGAATCTCCTACAATGAGCAGTTCTTC. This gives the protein CASSVEAGRISYNEQFF.